This entry lists 12 T cell receptor beta chains sequenced from one sample in a study of beta chain features in type 1 diabetes. Expressed TCRB transcripts were sequenced, since all the RNA that had been isolated was reverse transcribed. The table came from immunoSEQ multiplex PCR; TCRdb's copy has only in-frame clones and leaves some out. Of under 450,000 clones listed, about 14% are singletons. Material for sequencing was naive CD4+ T cells from blood. These receptors came from a man aged 30 to 45 in good health.

This clone has only a few counts. V usage is TRBV11-3 and J usage is TRBJ2-3, with 7 bases fitting TRBD1. Unmatched junction bases numbered 8, after V lost 6 bases and J lost 2 bases. The CDR3 runs 15 residues. Germline CDR1 SGHNT, CDR2 YENEEA. CDR3 in amino acids: CASSSTGVLTDTQYF. In DNA form, the CDR3 reads TGTGCCAGCAGTAGTACAGGGGTCCTCACAGATACGCAGTATTTT.

V and J are TRBV7-9 and TRBJ2-3; D remains ambiguous. This CDR3 is built from 17 residues. Trimming removed 3 bases at V and 4 bases at J, with 20 bases between. CDR1 is SEHNR and CDR2 is FQNEAQ in the germline V gene (reference sequence). The CDR3 is CASSFAPLADPADTQYF. The CDR3 region has the DNA TGTGCCAGCAGCTTTGCCCCTCTCGCAGACCCCGCAGATACGCAGTATTTT.

The rearrangement uses TRBV5-1 and TRBJ2-7, with TRBD2 identical over 8 bases. V dropped 0 bases and J dropped 0; count of bases not matched to a gene: 5. The CDR3 runs 16 residues. Germline CDR1 is SGHRS and CDR2 is YFSETQ. This chain's CDR3 is CASSLVGSGDSYEQYF. CDR3 sequence (DNA): TGCGCCAGCAGCTTGGTAGGTAGCGGGGACTCCTACGAGCAGTACTTC.

This sequence joins TRBV4-3 and TRBJ1-3, with D possibly TRBD1 on 5 matching bases. The ends were cut back, 0 bases at V and 8 bases at J, with 8 bases in the middle. Germline lookup yields CDR1 LGHNA and CDR2 YSLEER. This CDR3 region has 13 residues. CDR3 sequence: CASSQDRGDTIYF. Here the CDR3 DNA reads TGCGCCAGCAGCCAAGATCGGGGGGACACCATATATTTT.

This clone was picked up a small number of times. The genes are TRBV10-3 and TRBJ2-3, with a possible D match to TRBD2 (6 bases). Germline values: CDR1 ENHRY, CDR2 SYGVKD. The CDR3 runs 16 residues. The ends were cut back, 5 bases at V and 4 bases at J, with 19 bases in the middle. CDR3 residues: CAISSTQRAGADTQYF. The CDR3 nucleotides read TGTGCCATCAGTTCTACCCAGCGGGCGGGTGCAGATACGCAGTATTTT.

There are a few counts of this clone. The chain's CDR3 is CAIGRESDTQYF. The CDR3, as DNA: TGTGCCATAGGGAGGGAGTCAGATACGCAGTATTTT. V gene TRBV10-3 combines with J gene TRBJ2-3, with TRBD2 matching over 7 bases. V was clipped by 9 bases and J by 4 bases; unmatched bases: 4. This CDR3 has 12 residues. From germline, CDR1 is ENHRY and CDR2 SYGVKD.

This rearrangement joins TRBV11-2 to TRBJ2-7, with D maybe TRBD2 (6 bases). V was trimmed by 5 bases and J by 4 bases, leaving 15 bases between them. In germline, CDR1 is SGHAT, CDR2 FQNNGV. The CDR3 is made up of 14 amino acids. CDR3 loop: CASSPRTIAYEQYF. The DNA of the CDR3 is TGTGCCAGCAGCCCTCGGACTATTGCTTACGAGCAGTACTTC.

J is TRBJ2-1 and V is TRBV7-9; D perhaps matches TRBD1 (5 bases). Germline-derived CDR1 and CDR2 are SEHNR and FQNEAQ (reference sequence). Trimming left V 8 bases short and J 6 bases short, with 20 bases between. The length of the CDR3 is 15 residues. CDR3 loop: CASRVRTNDSNEQFF. For the CDR3, the DNA is TGTGCCAGCCGCGTACGGACAAATGATAGCAATGAGCAGTTCTTC.

This clone was recorded a few times. DNA of the CDR3: TGTGCCAGCAGTTACAGGAGGGGGGCCTACGAGCAGTACTTC. This encodes CASSYRRGAYEQYF. The chain joins TRBV2 to TRBJ2-7; D is possibly TRBD1 or TRBD2 (6 bases each). Germline loops: CDR1 SNHLY, CDR2 FYNNEI. The CDR3 loop spans 14 amino acids. V was cut by 5 bases and J by 2 bases, with 13 bases left in between. Full variable domain (rest looked up from reference TRBV2 and TRBJ2-7): EPEVTQTPSHQVTQMGQEVILRCVPISNHLYFYWYRQILGQKVEFLVSFYNNEISEKSEIFDDQFSVERPDGSNFTLKIRSTKLEDSAMYFCASSYRRGAYEQYFGPGTRLTVT.

Details on this clone: Other DNA sequences in this specimen translate into the identical CDR3. The V and J genes are TRBV7-2 and TRBJ1-1; D unclear. The ends were cut back, 1 base at V and 2 bases at J, with 11 bases in the middle. The CDR3 has 15 residues. Germline CDR1 reads SGHTA; CDR2 reads FQGNSA. Here the CDR3 DNA reads TGTGCCAGCAGCTTAGAAGGGTTACTAAACACTGAAGCTTTCTTT. Translated: CASSLEGLLNTEAFF. The full variable domain, in which reference TRBV7-2 and TRBJ1-1 provide the parts outside the CDR3, is GAGVSQSPSNKVTEKGKDVELRCDPISGHTALYWYRQSLGQGLEFLIYFQGNSAPDKSGLPSDRFSAERTGGSVSTLTIQRTQQEDSAVYLCASSLEGLLNTEAFFGQGTRLTVV.

The rearrangement joins TRBV30 to TRBJ1-4; maybe TRBD1 (5 bases). Trimming took off 3 bases at V and 6 bases at J, with 14 bases between the two ends. Germline V gene sequence: CDR1 GTSNPN, CDR2 SVGIG (reference sequence). The CDR3 runs to 14 residues. DNA of the CDR3: TGTGCCTGGAGCCTCGGCAGGGAAGATGAAAAACTGTTTTTT. Amino acid sequence: CAWSLGREDEKLFF.

The V and J genes are TRBV30 and TRBJ2-1; 10 nucleotides agree with TRBD1. CDR3 length: 16 residues. Germline assignment: CDR1 GTSNPN and CDR2 SVGIG (reference sequence). Trimming cost V 7 bases and J 0 bases; bases outside gene matches: 9. In DNA form, the CDR3 reads TGTGCCTTAGACAGGGGGCTAGGGAGCTCCTACAATGAGCAGTTCTTC. The encoded protein is CALDRGLGSSYNEQFF.